This T cell receptor (beta chain) originates from a study of blood T cell repertoires in COVID-19. Study overall: Acute and convalescent COVID-19 samples came from the United States, Italy and Spain. T cells, B-cell-depleted T cells, or PBMCs provided the cDNA or gDNA that served as material.

Original processing methods: Reference gene primer amplification gave estimated nucleated cell counts. The assay was immunoSEQ multiplex PCR, and TCRdb's table has in-frame clones only and misses some. That table gives V, J and clone size, and the DNA gave D and trimming. Among 18,000 or so clones listed, roughly 93% were seen once. The CDR3 is 14 residues long. V shed 4 bases, J shed 4 bases, and the junction held 4 bases outside the gene matches. From germline, CDR1 is SGDLS and CDR2 YYNGEE. Source material: peripheral blood. The rearrangement uses TRBV9 and TRBJ2-1; TRBD1 matches at 8 bases. The source is a woman aged 45-65 years with active COVID-19. CDR3 DNA sequence: TGTGCCAGCAGCAGACAGGGGCAGTACAATGAGCAGTTCTTC. It is translated as CASSRQGQYNEQFF. Full variable domain (missing parts from reference TRBV9 and TRBJ2-1): DSGVTQTPKHLITATGQRVTLRCSPRSGDLSVYWYQQSLDQGLQFLIQYYNGEERAKGNILERFSAQQFPDLHSELNLSSLELGDSALYFCASSRQGQYNEQFFGPGTRLTVL.